This TCR beta chain was captured in a study of blood T cell repertoires in COVID-19. Assay used: immunoSEQ multiplex PCR; TCRdb lists only in-frame clones, some missing. Among some 42,000 clones listed, roughly 93% were seen once. Germline CDR1 reads SGHNT; CDR2 reads YYREEE (reference sequence). V gave up 1 base and J gave up 7 bases; unmatched junction bases: 7. The CDR3 runs 15 residues. Material: peripheral blood. The clonotype comes from a man aged 45-65 years with active COVID-19. The rearrangement links TRBV5-4 to TRBJ2-7; 11 nucleotides align to TRBD2. CDR3 nucleotide sequence: TGTGCCAGCAGCTTGACTAGCGGGAGAGAGGAAGAGCAGTACTTC. Translated, it gives CASSLTSGREEEQYF.